The rows below give T cell receptor beta chains drawn from one sample of a study of beta chain features in type 1 diabetes. Profiling relied on immunoSEQ multiplex PCR, and the TCRdb table lists in-frame clones only, not all of them. The table has some 150,000 clones, about 7.1% seen once. The material sequenced was central memory CD4+ T cells from blood. The receptors were gathered from a woman in her twenties or thirties in good health. Both conserved end residues are part of each CDR3. Fields, in order: D gene, V gene, J gene, clone size, CDR3 DNA, CDR3 protein. The D gene is left open where the match is weak. Some rows have no size entry. The others give once, few or many, or a class for an expanded clone.

>TRBD1|TRBV23-1|TRBJ2-7|NA
TGCGCCAGCAGTCAGGAACCACAGGGGTCTTTTTGCTACGAGCAGTACTTC
CASSQEPQGSFCYEQYF
>NA|TRBV7-2|TRBJ2-3|few
TGTGCCAGCAGCTTAGTCCCTAGCACAGATACGCAGTATTTT
CASSLVPSTDTQYF
>NA|TRBV28|TRBJ2-1|many
TGTGCCAGCAGTTCGTACAATGAGCAGTTCTTC
CASSSYNEQFF
>TRBD1|TRBV7-3|TRBJ2-1|few
TGTGCCAGCAGCCCTGGACAGGGTTTCGATGAGCAGTTCTTC
CASSPGQGFDEQFF
>NA|TRBV7-2|TRBJ2-1|NA
TGTGCCAGCAGCTCCCGCGCCGTCAAGGCGGGAGAGCAGTTCTTC
CASSSRAVKAGEQFF
>NA|TRBV7-8|TRBJ2-2|many
TGTGCCAGCCGCCCCTCGGGCGGGGAGCTGTTTTTT
CASRPSGGELFF
>TRBD1|TRBV5-4|TRBJ1-2|NA
TGTGCCAGCAGCTCACAGGGGCCCTATGGCTACACCTTC
CASSSQGPYGYTF
>NA|TRBV5-8|TRBJ2-1|NA
TGTGCCAGCAGCTTACTCAATGAGCAGTTCTTC
CASSLLNEQFF
>TRBD1|TRBV18|TRBJ1-3|NA
TGTGCCAGCTCATCGGGACAGACTGGAAACACCATATATTTT
CASSSGQTGNTIYF
>TRBD1|TRBV29-1|TRBJ2-3|many
TGCAGCGTTTCAAATTCCGGGACAGGGTCAGATACGCAGTATTTT
CSVSNSGTGSDTQYF
>NA|TRBV28|TRBJ1-5|NA
TGTGCCAGCAGTCCACCCCGACAGACGGGCAATCAGCCCCAGCATTTT
CASSPPRQTGNQPQHF
>TRBD2|TRBV19|TRBJ2-3|many
TGTGCCAGTAGTATAGAGCGACTAGCGGGAGTCGCCACAGATACGCAGTATTTT
CASSIERLAGVATDTQYF
>NA|TRBV29-1|TRBJ2-1|NA
TGCAGCGCCCACAGGACAGCCGACAATGAGCAGTTCTTC
CSAHRTADNEQFF
>NA|TRBV28|TRBJ1-4|few
TGTGCCAGCAGTTTGGGGAGTTCAGGCGATGAAAAACTGTTTTTT
CASSLGSSGDEKLFF
>NA|TRBV6-5|TRBJ2-7|few
TGTGCCAGCAGTTCGCGGGATTACGAGCAGTACTTC
CASSSRDYEQYF
>NA|TRBV6-5|TRBJ2-7|NA
TGTGCCAGCAGTTACAACGGGATCCCCTACGAGCAGTACTTC
CASSYNGIPYEQYF
>NA|TRBV15|TRBJ2-1|many
TGTGCCACCAGCAGAGACCTAGGTCGGAATGAGCAGTTCTTC
CATSRDLGRNEQFF
>TRBD2|TRBV28|TRBJ2-5|NA
TGTGCCAGCTCACCTAGCGGAAGGGGAGAGACCCAGTACTTC
CASSPSGRGETQYF
>NA|TRBV6-1|TRBJ2-6|NA
TGTGCCAGCACTCTACTGAACTCTGGGGCCAACGTCCTGACTTTC
CASTLLNSGANVLTF
>NA|TRBV9|TRBJ2-3|many
TGTGCCAGCAGCGTAGCTAGCAGTAGCACAGATACGCAGTATTTT
CASSVASSSTDTQYF
>TRBD1|TRBV5-1|TRBJ1-2|few
TGCGCCAGCAGCCCCGGCAATACGGGACAGGCTAACTATGGCTACACCTTC
CASSPGNTGQANYGYTF
>NA|TRBV19|TRBJ2-1|few
TGTGCCAGTAGTATGTGGGCCCCGAGCTCCTACAATGAGCAGTTCTTC
CASSMWAPSSYNEQFF
>TRBD2|TRBV2|TRBJ2-7|NA
TGTGCCAGCAGTGAGATCGGGGGGAATTCCTACGAGCAGTACTTC
CASSEIGGNSYEQYF
>TRBD2|TRBV5-4|TRBJ2-3|NA
TGTGCCAGCAGCACACGGACTAGCGGGGGCACAGATACGCAGTATTTT
CASSTRTSGGTDTQYF
>TRBD1|TRBV6-5|TRBJ2-4|few
TGTGCCAGCAGCGGACAGGGGCTAGCCAAAAACATTCAGTACTTC
CASSGQGLAKNIQYF
>TRBD2|TRBV7-9|TRBJ2-7|NA
TGTGCCAGCGCCGGGGGGTCTAGCGACTCCCCCTACGAGCAGTACTTC
CASAGGSSDSPYEQYF
>NA|TRBV28|TRBJ1-1|few
TGTGCCAGCAGTTCCGAGGGGGGGGTATCAGCTGAAGCTTTCTTT
CASSSEGGVSAEAFF
>NA|TRBV6-1|TRBJ1-5|few
TGTGCCGTCGGAGGGGAAAGACAGCCCCAGCATTTT
CAVGGERQPQHF
>TRBD1|TRBV11-2|TRBJ2-1|NA
TGTGCCAGCAGCTCCGCCCCAGGGGGCGGTGAGCAGTTCTTC
CASSSAPGGGEQFF
>TRBD2|TRBV7-2|TRBJ2-1|many
TGTGCCAGCAGCTTTAGTAGGCTAGCGGACAATGAGCAGTTCTTC
CASSFSRLADNEQFF
>TRBD2|TRBV11-3|TRBJ2-7|few
TGTGCCAGCAGCCCCGGGGGGTTCCCGTACGAGCAGTACTTC
CASSPGGFPYEQYF
>NA|TRBV4-1|TRBJ2-1|NA
TGCGCCAGCAGCCAAGAGTCTGAGCCCTACAATGAGCAGTTCTTC
CASSQESEPYNEQFF
>NA|TRBV4-2|TRBJ2-5|NA
TGTGCCAGCAGCACAGCCCGACTAGGAGAAGAGACCCAGTACTTC
CASSTARLGEETQYF
>TRBD2|TRBV5-1|TRBJ2-3|NA
TGCGCCAGCAGCCACCAAGGGACTAGCGGGAGATTTAGCACAGATACGCAGTATTTT
CASSHQGTSGRFSTDTQYF
>TRBD1|TRBV5-4|TRBJ2-7|NA
TGTGCCAGCAGTACTCAGACAGGGGACTACGAGCAGTACTTC
CASSTQTGDYEQYF
>TRBD1|TRBV29-1|TRBJ2-2|many
TGCAGCGTTTGGGACACAGGGGTCTCCGGGGAGCTGTTTTTT
CSVWDTGVSGELFF
>NA|TRBV5-4|TRBJ2-7|few
TGTGCCAGCAGCCCGAGCTCTAGTACGGACGAGCAGTACTTC
CASSPSSSTDEQYF
>TRBD2|TRBV10-3|TRBJ2-1|many
TGTGCCATCAGCGCCGGGACTGAGGGAGGGGAGCAGTTCTTC
CAISAGTEGGEQFF
>TRBD1|TRBV5-1|TRBJ2-5|many
TGCGCCAGCAGCTCCGGACAGGGTCGAGAGACCCAGTACTTC
CASSSGQGRETQYF
>NA|TRBV6-6|TRBJ2-7|NA
TGTGCCAGCAGTTACGACAAACAAACCTACGAGCAGTACTTC
CASSYDKQTYEQYF
>TRBD1|TRBV5-4|TRBJ2-3|NA
TGTGCCAGCAGCATTAATCCGGGACAGGGAACAGATACGCAGTATTTT
CASSINPGQGTDTQYF
>NA|TRBV4-3|TRBJ2-3|few
TGCGCCAGCAGCCTCTACCTCCCCCCGACAGGCAGCACAGATACGCAGTATTTT
CASSLYLPPTGSTDTQYF
>TRBD2|TRBV7-9|TRBJ2-1|few
TGTGCCAGCAGCTCCTCCCGGATCCGGGGGGTTAGGGAGTTCTTC
CASSSSRIRGVREFF
>TRBD1|TRBV25-1|TRBJ1-2|few
TGTGCCAGCAGTGAAGGTGGGACAGGGGCTTCGGGAGGCTACACCTTC
CASSEGGTGASGGYTF
>TRBD1|TRBV7-2|TRBJ2-7|NA
TGTGCCAGCAGCTTAGGGACAGGGCCGGGGGAGCAGTACTTC
CASSLGTGPGEQYF